The clone carrying this T cell receptor (beta chain) was observed many times. Germline is not matched at one junction end, which may reflect a read error. Individual cDNA molecules carried attached unique molecular identifiers. Using its own MiXCR run on the 5' RACE reads, TCRdb lists one record per CDR3 protein. The data contain fewer than 55,000 distinct CDR3 sequences, around 9.1% of them singletons. Germline lookup yields CDR1 LGHDT and CDR2 YNNKEL (reference sequence). The CDR3 extends over 12 amino acids. This entry comes from a study of early T cells in non-severe SARS-CoV-2 infection. This receptor was taken from an adult who was a healthcare worker with PCR-confirmed SARS-CoV-2 infection or an uninfected control (not recorded which). This rearrangement joins TRBV3-1 to TRBJ2-3, with TRBD2 identical over 8 bases. Sequences were obtained from whole blood. The chain's CDR3 is CASSQAAGEVDF. The CDR3 DNA follows: TGTGCCAGCAGCCAAGCAGCGGGGGAGGTGGATTTT.